The 2 T cell receptor beta chains in this list originate from one sample, sequenced in a study of T cell repertoires in cytomegalovirus infection. Antigens of these TCRs are unknown. MiXCR, run by TCRdb on the reads, gives a single entry per CDR3 protein. The data show some 900,000 distinct CDR3 sequences, 32% seen once. Sequenced here: cultured CD8+ T cells from PBMCs, sampled from culture after CMV antigen stimulation. The receptors were gathered from a human donor in good health (CMV status not recorded). Some clones in this sample may be carry-over from other donors' samples.

The V gene is TRBV12-3 or TRBV12-4, the J gene TRBJ2-2; 7 nucleotides align to TRBD1. This CDR3 region has 16 residues. J lost 4 bases, V lost 5 bases, and 10 bases had no gene match. CDR3 sequence: CASSEDRVLVTGELFF. The CDR3, as DNA: TGTGCCAGCAGTGAAGACAGGGTCTTGGTCACCGGGGAGCTGTTTTTT.

This clonotype was seen a handful of times. This chain connects TRBV28 to TRBJ2-5; weak D call: TRBD2 (6 bases). The V gene's germline CDR1 is MDHEN and CDR2 SYDVKM. Trimming cost V 4 bases and J 4 bases, with 13 bases left between them. This CDR3 region has 14 residues. The chain's CDR3 is CASSSRGWGETQYF. The CDR3 DNA reads TGTGCCAGCAGTTCCCGGGGGTGGGGAGAGACCCAGTACTTC.